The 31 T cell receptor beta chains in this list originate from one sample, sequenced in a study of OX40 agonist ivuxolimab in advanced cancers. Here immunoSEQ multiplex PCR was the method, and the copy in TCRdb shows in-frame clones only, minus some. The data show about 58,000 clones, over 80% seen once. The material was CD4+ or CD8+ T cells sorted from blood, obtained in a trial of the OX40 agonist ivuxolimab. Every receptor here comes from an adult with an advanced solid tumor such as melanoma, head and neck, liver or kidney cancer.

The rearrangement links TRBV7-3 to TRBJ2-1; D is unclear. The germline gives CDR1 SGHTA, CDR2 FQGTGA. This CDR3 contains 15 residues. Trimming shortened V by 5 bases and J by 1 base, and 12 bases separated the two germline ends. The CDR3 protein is CASSPNMMSYNEQFF. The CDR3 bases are TGTGCCAGCAGCCCTAATATGATGTCCTACAATGAGCAGTTCTTC.

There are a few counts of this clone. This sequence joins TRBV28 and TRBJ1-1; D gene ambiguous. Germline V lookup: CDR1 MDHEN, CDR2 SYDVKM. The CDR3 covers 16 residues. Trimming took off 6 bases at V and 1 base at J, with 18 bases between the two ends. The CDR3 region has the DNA TGTGCCAGCAGATTACTTACTTGGGAGGGGAACACTGAAGCTTTCTTT. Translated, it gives CASRLLTWEGNTEAFF. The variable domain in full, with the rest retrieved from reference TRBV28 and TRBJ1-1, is DVKVTQSSRYLVKRTGEKVFLECVQDMDHENMFWYRQDPGLGLRLIYFSYDVKMKEKGDIPEGYSVSREKKERFSLILESASTNQTSMYLCASRLLTWEGNTEAFFGQGTRLTVV.

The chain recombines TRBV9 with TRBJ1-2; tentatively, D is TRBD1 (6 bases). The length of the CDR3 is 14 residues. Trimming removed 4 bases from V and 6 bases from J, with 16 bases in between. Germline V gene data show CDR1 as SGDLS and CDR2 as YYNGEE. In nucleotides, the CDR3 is TGTGCCAGCAGCAAAACAGGGAGTTTGGATGGCTACACCTTC. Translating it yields CASSKTGSLDGYTF. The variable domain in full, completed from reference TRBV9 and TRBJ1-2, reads DSGVTQTPKHLITATGQRVTLRCSPRSGDLSVYWYQQSLDQGLQFLIQYYNGEERAKGNILERFSAQQFPDLHSELNLSSLELGDSALYFCASSKTGSLDGYTFGSGTRLTVV.

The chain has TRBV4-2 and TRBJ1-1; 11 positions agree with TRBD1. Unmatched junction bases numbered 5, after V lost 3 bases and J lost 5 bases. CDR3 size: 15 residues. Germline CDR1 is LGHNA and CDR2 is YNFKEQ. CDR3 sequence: CASSHGQGAGTEAFF. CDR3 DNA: TGTGCCAGCAGCCACGGACAGGGGGCAGGGACTGAAGCTTTCTTT.

The CDR3 here is CASSVDRGAYNEQFF. CDR3 DNA sequence: TGTGCCAGCAGCGTTGACAGGGGGGCCTACAATGAGCAGTTCTTC. V usage is TRBV9 and J usage is TRBJ2-1; 9 positions agree with TRBD1. CDR1 and CDR2 from the germline V gene are SGDLS and YYNGEE. The CDR3 covers 15 residues. The V and J ends lost 2 bases and 2 bases, in that order; junction bases with no gene match: 2.

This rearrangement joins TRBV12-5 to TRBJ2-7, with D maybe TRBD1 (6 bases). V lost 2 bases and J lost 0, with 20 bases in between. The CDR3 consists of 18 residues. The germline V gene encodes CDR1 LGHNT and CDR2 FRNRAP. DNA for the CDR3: TGTGCTAGTGGTTTGCACCCCTCATATACAGGGTCCTCCTACGAGCAGTACTTC. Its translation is CASGLHPSYTGSSYEQYF.

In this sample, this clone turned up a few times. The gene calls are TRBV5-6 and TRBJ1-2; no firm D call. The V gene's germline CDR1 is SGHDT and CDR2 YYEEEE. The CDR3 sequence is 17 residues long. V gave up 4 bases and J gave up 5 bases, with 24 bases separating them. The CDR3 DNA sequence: TGTGCCAGCAGCCTGCTCCTAAACGGGATGATCGGGTATGGCTACACCTTC. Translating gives CASSLLLNGMIGYGYTF.

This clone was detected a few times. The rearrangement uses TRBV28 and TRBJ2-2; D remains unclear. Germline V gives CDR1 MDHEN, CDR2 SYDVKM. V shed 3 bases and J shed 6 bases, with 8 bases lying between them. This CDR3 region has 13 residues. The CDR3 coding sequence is TGTGCCAGCAGTTTGAAGTCCCCCGGGGAGCTGTTTTTT. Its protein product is CASSLKSPGELFF. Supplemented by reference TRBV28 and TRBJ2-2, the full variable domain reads DVKVTQSSRYLVKRTGEKVFLECVQDMDHENMFWYRQDPGLGLRLIYFSYDVKMKEKGDIPEGYSVSREKKERFSLILESASTNQTSMYLCASSLKSPGELFFGEGSRLTVL.

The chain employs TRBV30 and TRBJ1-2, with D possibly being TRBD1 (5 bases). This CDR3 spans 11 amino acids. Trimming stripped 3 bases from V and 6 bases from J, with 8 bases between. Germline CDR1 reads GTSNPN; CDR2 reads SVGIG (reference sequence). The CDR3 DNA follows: TGTGCCTGGAGGGTGGGGCATGGCTACACCTTC. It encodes CAWRVGHGYTF.

The CDR3 region is CASSLKTGNTGELFF. The CDR3 DNA reads TGCGCCAGCAGCTTAAAGACGGGGAACACCGGGGAGCTGTTTTTT. This sequence joins TRBV5-1 and TRBJ2-2, with D unclear. V was cut by 2 bases and J by 1 base, with 9 bases left in between. The CDR3 is 15 amino acids. CDR1 is SGHRS and CDR2 is YFSETQ in the germline V gene. Full variable domain (rest looked up from reference TRBV5-1 and TRBJ2-2): KAGVTQTPRYLIKTRGQQVTLSCSPISGHRSVSWYQQTPGQGLQFLFEYFSETQRNKGNFPGRFSGRQFSNSRSEMNVSTLELGDSALYLCASSLKTGNTGELFFGEGSRLTVL.

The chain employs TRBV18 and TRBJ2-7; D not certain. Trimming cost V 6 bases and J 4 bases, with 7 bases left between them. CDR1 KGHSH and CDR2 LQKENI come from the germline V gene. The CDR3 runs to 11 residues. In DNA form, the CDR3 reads TGTGCCAGCTCCTCTGATTACGAGCAGTACTTC. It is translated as CASSSDYEQYF.

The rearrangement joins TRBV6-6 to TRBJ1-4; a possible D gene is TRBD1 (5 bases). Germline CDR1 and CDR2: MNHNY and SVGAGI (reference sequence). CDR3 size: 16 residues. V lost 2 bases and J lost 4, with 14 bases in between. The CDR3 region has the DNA TGTGCCAGCAGTTACGGGACGAGAGGGAATAATGAAAAACTGTTTTTT. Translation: CASSYGTRGNNEKLFF.

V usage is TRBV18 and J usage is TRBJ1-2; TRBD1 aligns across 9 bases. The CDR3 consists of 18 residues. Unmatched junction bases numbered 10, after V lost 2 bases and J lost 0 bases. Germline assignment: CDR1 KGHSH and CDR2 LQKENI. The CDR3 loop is CASSPFTGTGRANYGYTF. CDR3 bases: TGTGCCAGCTCACCATTTACGGGGACAGGGAGAGCTAACTATGGCTACACCTTC.

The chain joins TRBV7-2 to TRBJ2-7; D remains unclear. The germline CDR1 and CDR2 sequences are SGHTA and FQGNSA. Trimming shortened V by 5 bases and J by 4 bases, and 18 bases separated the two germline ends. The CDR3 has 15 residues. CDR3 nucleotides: TGTGCCAGCAGCCCCACCGGCCCCGCCGCGTACGAGCAGTACTTC. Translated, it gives CASSPTGPAAYEQYF.

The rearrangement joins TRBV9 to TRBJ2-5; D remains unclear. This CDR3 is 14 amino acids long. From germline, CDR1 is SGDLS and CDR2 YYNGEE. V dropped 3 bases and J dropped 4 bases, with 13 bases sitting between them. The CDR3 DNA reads TGTGCCAGCAGCGAGGGCGACCCGGTAGAGACCCAGTACTTC. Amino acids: CASSEGDPVETQYF.

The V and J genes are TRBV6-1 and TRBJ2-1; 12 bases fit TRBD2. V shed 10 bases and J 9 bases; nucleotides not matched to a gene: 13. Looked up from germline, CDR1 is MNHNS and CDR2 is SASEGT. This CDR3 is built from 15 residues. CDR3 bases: TGTGCCACCGCGTCCCTAGCGGGAGGGCATAGTGAGCAGTTCTTC. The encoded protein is CATASLAGGHSEQFF.

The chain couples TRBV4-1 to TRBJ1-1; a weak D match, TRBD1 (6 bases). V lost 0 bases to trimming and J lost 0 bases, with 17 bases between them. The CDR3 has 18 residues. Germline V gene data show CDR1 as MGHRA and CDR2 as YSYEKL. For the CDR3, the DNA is TGCGCCAGCAGCCAAGATGTTCCGGGACACGCTATGAACACTGAAGCTTTCTTT. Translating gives CASSQDVPGHAMNTEAFF.

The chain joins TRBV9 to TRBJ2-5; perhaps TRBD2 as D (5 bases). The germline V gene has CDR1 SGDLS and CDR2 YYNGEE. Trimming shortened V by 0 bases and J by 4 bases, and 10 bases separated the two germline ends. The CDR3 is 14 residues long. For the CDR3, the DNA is TGTGCCAGCAGCGTAGACGGGGTAGGAGAGACCCAGTACTTC. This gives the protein CASSVDGVGETQYF.

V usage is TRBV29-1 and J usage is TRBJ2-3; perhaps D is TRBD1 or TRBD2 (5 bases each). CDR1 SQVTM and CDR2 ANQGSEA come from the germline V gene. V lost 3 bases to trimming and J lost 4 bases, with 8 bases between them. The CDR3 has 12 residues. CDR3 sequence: CSVEVGADTQYF. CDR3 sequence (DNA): TGCAGCGTTGAGGTGGGGGCAGATACGCAGTATTTT.

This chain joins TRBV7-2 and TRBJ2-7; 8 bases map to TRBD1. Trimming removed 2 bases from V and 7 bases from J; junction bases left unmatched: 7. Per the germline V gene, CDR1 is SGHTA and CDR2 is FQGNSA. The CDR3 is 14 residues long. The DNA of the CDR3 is TGTGCCAGCAGCTTACAGGGGGCCTTGGGGGAGCAGTACTTC. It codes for CASSLQGALGEQYF.

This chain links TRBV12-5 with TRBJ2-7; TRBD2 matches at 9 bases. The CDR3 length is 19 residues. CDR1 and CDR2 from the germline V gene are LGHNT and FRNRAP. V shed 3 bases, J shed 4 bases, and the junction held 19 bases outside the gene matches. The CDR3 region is CASGFTLLAGPSGIYEQYF. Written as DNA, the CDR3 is TGTGCTAGTGGTTTTACTCTGCTAGCGGGGCCTAGCGGGATTTACGAGCAGTACTTC.

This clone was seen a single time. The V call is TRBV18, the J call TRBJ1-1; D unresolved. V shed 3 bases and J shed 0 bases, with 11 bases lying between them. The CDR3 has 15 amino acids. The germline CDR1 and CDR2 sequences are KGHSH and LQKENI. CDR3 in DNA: TGTGCCAGCTCACCCCTCGAAGAAGTGAACACTGAAGCTTTCTTT. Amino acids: CASSPLEEVNTEAFF.

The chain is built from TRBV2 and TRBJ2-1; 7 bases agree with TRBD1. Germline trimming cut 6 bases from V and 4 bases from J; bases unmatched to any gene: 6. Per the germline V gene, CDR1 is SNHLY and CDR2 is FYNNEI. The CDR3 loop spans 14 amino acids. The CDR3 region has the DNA TGTGCCAGCAGACCCAGGGACAGTTACAATGAGCAGTTCTTC. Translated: CASRPRDSYNEQFF.

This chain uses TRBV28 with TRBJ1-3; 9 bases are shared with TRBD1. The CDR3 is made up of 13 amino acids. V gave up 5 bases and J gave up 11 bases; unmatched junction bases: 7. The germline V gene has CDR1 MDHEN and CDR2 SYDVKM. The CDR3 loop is CASSPGTGLAIYF. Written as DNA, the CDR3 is TGTGCCAGCAGTCCCGGGACAGGGCTGGCCATATATTTT.

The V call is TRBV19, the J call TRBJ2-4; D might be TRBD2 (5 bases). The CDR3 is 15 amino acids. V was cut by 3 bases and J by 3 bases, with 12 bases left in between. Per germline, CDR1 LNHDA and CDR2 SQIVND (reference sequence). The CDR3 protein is CASSMEESYKNIQYF. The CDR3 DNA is TGTGCCAGTAGTATGGAGGAGTCTTACAAAAACATTCAGTACTTC.

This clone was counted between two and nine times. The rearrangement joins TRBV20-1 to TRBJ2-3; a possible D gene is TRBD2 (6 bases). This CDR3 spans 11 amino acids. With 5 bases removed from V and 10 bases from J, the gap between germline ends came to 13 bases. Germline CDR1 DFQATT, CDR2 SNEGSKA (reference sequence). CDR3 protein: CSASWTNPQYF. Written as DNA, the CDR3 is TGCAGTGCTTCATGGACTAATCCGCAGTATTTT.

Here the CDR3 DNA reads TGTGCCAGCAGCTTATCAGAGACCCAGTACTTC. Translating it yields CASSLSETQYF. This sequence joins TRBV11-2 and TRBJ2-5; D is ambiguous. Germline loops: CDR1 SGHAT, CDR2 FQNNGV. This CDR3 is 11 amino acids long. Trimming left V 2 bases short and J 4 bases short, with 2 bases between.

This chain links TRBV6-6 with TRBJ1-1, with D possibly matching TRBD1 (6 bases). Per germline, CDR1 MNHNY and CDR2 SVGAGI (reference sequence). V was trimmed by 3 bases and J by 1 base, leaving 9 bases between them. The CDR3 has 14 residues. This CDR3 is CASSYRGGNTEAFF. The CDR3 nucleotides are TGTGCCAGCAGTTATAGAGGGGGGAACACTGAAGCTTTCTTT.

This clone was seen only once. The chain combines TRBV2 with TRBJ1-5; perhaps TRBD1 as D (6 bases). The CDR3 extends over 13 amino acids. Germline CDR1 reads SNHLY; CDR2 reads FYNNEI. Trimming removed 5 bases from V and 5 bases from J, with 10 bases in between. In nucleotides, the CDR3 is TGTGCCAGCAGTTACGGGGGCGATCAGCCCCAGCATTTT. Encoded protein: CASSYGGDQPQHF. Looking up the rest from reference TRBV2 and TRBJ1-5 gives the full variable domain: EPEVTQTPSHQVTQMGQEVILRCVPISNHLYFYWYRQILGQKVEFLVSFYNNEISEKSEIFDDQFSVERPDGSNFTLKIRSTKLEDSAMYFCASSYGGDQPQHFGDGTRLSIL.

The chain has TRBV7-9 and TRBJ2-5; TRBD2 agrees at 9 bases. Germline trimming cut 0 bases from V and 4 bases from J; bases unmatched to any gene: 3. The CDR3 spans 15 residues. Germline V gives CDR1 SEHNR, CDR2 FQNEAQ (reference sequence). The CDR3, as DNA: TGTGCCAGCAGCTTAGCCGCGACTAGCGGAGAGACCCAGTACTTC. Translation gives CASSLAATSGETQYF.

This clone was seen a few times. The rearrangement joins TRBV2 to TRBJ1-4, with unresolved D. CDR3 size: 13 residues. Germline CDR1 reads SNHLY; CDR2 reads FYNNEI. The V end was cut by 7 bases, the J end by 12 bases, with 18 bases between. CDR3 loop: CASTEGQYSQLFF. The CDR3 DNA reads TGTGCCAGCACCGAAGGGCAGTACAGTCAACTGTTTTTT.